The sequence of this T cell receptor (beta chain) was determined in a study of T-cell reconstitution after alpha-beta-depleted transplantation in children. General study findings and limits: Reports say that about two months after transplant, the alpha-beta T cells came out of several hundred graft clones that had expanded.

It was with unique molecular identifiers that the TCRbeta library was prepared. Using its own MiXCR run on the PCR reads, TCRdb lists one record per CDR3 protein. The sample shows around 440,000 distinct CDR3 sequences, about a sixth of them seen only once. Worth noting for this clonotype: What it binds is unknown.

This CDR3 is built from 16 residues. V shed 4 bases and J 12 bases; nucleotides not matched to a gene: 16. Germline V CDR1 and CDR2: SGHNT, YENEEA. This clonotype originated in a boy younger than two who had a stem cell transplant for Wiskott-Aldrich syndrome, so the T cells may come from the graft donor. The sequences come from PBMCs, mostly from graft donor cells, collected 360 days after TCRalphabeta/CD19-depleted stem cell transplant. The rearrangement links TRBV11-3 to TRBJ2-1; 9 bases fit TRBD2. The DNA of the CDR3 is TGTGCCAGCAGCTCCCCCGGCGGGAGGGCCGAGTGGGGGCAGTTCTTC. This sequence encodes CASSSPGGRAEWGQFF.